The present T cell receptor (beta chain) was sequenced within a study of regulatory T cells in long-lasting Graves disease. This clonotype has at least ten counts. Germline values: CDR1 SGHVS, CDR2 FQNEAQ. CDR3 length: 15 residues. The trim removed 5 bases at V and 6 bases at J, leaving 9 bases unmatched. Time point in this sample: newly diagnosed GD, antithyroid drugs for less than 3 months. Isolated PBMC RNA provided the starting material for the TCR library. Roughly 9 milliliters of peripheral blood were taken and placed in EDTA tubes. Relying on iRepertoire HTBI primers and Arm-PCR of CDR3 regions, the team built TCR beta libraries. TCRdb analysed the multiplex PCR reads with MiXCR anew, one entry per CDR3 protein. In the table there are approximately 230,000 distinct CDR3 sequences, about 17% of which are singletons.

The gene calls are TRBV7-8 and TRBJ2-7; TRBD1 agrees at 11 bases. The receptor was derived from a female donor with Graves disease. The sequenced sample was peripheral blood mononuclear cells (PBMCs), obtained at new diagnosis, from a patient treated with antithyroid drugs. The CDR3 loop is CASSAGTGGRSEQYF. The CDR3 region has the DNA TGTGCCAGCAGCGCAGGGACAGGGGGTAGAAGCGAGCAGTACTTC.